This TCR beta chain originates from a study of T-cell reconstitution after alpha-beta-depleted transplantation in children (dated by TCRdb to the mid-2010s). About the study as a whole: Using TCR repertoire profiling, the study followed T-cell immune reconstitution in a quantitative way in children after TCRalphabeta/CD19-depleted allogeneic hematopoietic cell transplantation.

In the germline V gene, CDR1 corresponds to SQVTM and CDR2 to ANQGSEA. Its CDR3 holds 13 amino acids, cysteine through phenylalanine. The retained sequence is limited to the CDR3, 39 bases, with the frame set at the first base. V and J lose 1 base and 8 bases, and a span of 12 bases separates them. The library was produced with PCR. TCRdb lists the instrument as Illumina HiSeq 2500. TCR libraries were prepared with molecular barcoding, using unique molecular identifiers to normalize TCRbeta repertoire quantification. TCRdb itself trimmed the public reads at Q25 with fastp, ran MiXCR and retained productive beta chains. Identical CDR3 proteins give one entry, which carries the most common genes and DNA. For this sample there are 450,000 to 500,000 distinct CDR3 sequences; approximately 12% appear just once. The leading ten clones occupy roughly 5.4% of the sample. This clonotype was seen a single time. The antigen it recognizes is unknown. Per-base qualities were not stored, and no clone one base away is much larger. Evidence from a single read is weak.

The chain links TRBV29-1 with TRBJ2-1; TRBD2 is perhaps the D gene, given 6 matching bases. The TCR comes from a human donor who donated a stem cell graft to a child with combined immunodeficiency. This sample comprised PBMCs from the stem cell graft donor, obtained from the stem cell graft. CDR3 reads: CSVEGAPGDEQFF. At the DNA level, the sequence is TGCAGCGTTGAAGGGGCCCCGGGGGATGAGCAGTTCTTC.